These 14 T cell receptor beta chains were sequenced from one sample in a study of T cell responses to AZD1222 COVID-19 vaccine. Sequencing used immunoSEQ multiplex PCR; TCRdb keeps in-frame clones, though not all of them. This table holds approximately 150,000 clones, roughly nine tenths found once. Source: peripheral blood, taken 28 days after the second dose of the MenACWY control vaccine. The receptors derive from an adult who received the MenACWY meningococcal vaccine as a control.

This rearrangement joins TRBV7-3 to TRBJ2-3; weak D call: TRBD1 (5 bases). V lost 5 bases, J lost 6 bases, and 12 bases lay in between. The CDR3 consists of 13 residues. Germline V gene data show CDR1 as SGHTA and CDR2 as FQGTGA. CDR3: CASSQGAFDTQYF. DNA of the CDR3: TGTGCCAGCAGCCAGGGTGCTTTCGATACGCAGTATTTT.

The V and J genes are TRBV7-3 and TRBJ2-2; TRBD2 agrees at 13 bases. The trim removed 5 bases at V and 0 bases at J, leaving 3 bases unmatched. The V gene's germline CDR1 is SGHTA and CDR2 FQGTGA. The CDR3 is 17 amino acids. The DNA for the CDR3 is TGTGCCAGCAGCCGACTAGCGGGGGGCGCGAACACCGGGGAGCTGTTTTTT. It encodes CASSRLAGGANTGELFF.

The chain is built from TRBV24-1 and TRBJ2-1, with D possibly called TRBD1 or TRBD2 (5 bases each). This CDR3 comprises 12 residues. Germline-derived CDR1 and CDR2 are KGHDR and SFDVKD. The V end was cut by 3 bases, the J end by 10 bases, with 9 bases between. As DNA, the CDR3 is TGTGCCACCAGTGATGCCGGGACCGAGCAGTTCTTC. It yields the protein CATSDAGTEQFF.

CDR3 region: CASSTGTYNSPLHF. The CDR3 coding sequence is TGTGCCAGTAGTACCGGGACTTATAATTCACCCCTCCACTTT. This chain links TRBV19 with TRBJ1-6; TRBD1 is a possible D gene (5 bases). Germline values: CDR1 LNHDA, CDR2 SQIVND (reference sequence). V was clipped by 4 bases and J by 4 bases, with 8 bases between them. The CDR3 has 14 amino acids.

This chain joins TRBV24-1 and TRBJ2-7; a weak D match, TRBD2 (5 bases). Per germline, CDR1 KGHDR and CDR2 SFDVKD. Between the trimmed V and J ends, which lost 11 bases and 0 bases, there was a span of 10 bases. This CDR3 contains 12 residues. CDR3 in amino acids: CAIAGSSYEQYF. CDR3 nucleotide sequence: TGTGCCATCGCGGGTAGCTCCTACGAGCAGTACTTC.

The chain joins TRBV5-1 to TRBJ1-2; 11 positions agree with TRBD1. Unmatched junction bases numbered 6, after V lost 4 bases and J lost 1 base. CDR3 length equals 16 residues. CDR1 and CDR2 from the germline V gene are SGHRS and YFSETQ. DNA of the CDR3: TGCGCCAGCAGCGGGACAGGGGGGAAAATTAACTATGGCTACACCTTC. Its protein is CASSGTGGKINYGYTF.

In this sample, this clone turned up many times. The chain links TRBV7-8 to TRBJ1-1, with unresolved D. The CDR3 runs to 14 residues. Trimming removed 2 bases from V and 1 base from J, with 8 bases in between. Germline V gives CDR1 SGHVS, CDR2 FQNEAQ. This chain's CDR3 is CASSLLAGNTEAFF. The DNA for the CDR3 is TGTGCCAGCAGCTTATTGGCGGGGAACACTGAAGCTTTCTTT.

This clone has just a few counts. The chain joins TRBV27 to TRBJ1-2; D gene ambiguous. From germline, CDR1 is MNHEY and CDR2 SMNVEV (reference sequence). The CDR3 covers 14 residues. V gave up 5 bases and J gave up 0 bases, with 10 bases separating them. In DNA, the CDR3 is TGTGCCAGCAGTCCTCTACTCTCTAACTATGGCTACACCTTC. It encodes CASSPLLSNYGYTF.

This chain links TRBV27 with TRBJ1-1, with D unclear. Trimming shortened V by 6 bases and J by 1 base, and 9 bases separated the two germline ends. Germline CDR1 is MNHEY and CDR2 is SMNVEV (reference sequence). The CDR3 has 13 residues. The CDR3 nucleotides are TGTGCCAGCAGATATCACGGGAACACTGAAGCTTTCTTT. The encoded protein is CASRYHGNTEAFF.

J is TRBJ1-5 and V is TRBV7-2, with a tentative D call TRBD1 (6 bases). This CDR3 has 15 residues. Germline-derived CDR1 and CDR2 are SGHTA and FQGNSA. Trimming took 1 base from V and 6 from J, leaving 13 bases between them. CDR3 sequence (DNA): TGTGCCAGCAGCTTAGTGGGGGGCGGGAGTCAGCCCCAGCATTTT. Translated, it gives CASSLVGGGSQPQHF.

This clone was recorded only once. The chain has TRBV3-1 (or the pseudogene TRBV3-2) and TRBJ1-5; no clear D gene. CDR1 is LGHDT, CDR2 YNNKEL, per germline (reference sequence). V shed 1 base and J shed 5 bases, with 6 bases lying between them. The CDR3 spans 13 residues. The CDR3 reads CASSQGSYQPQHF. The CDR3, as DNA: TGTGCCAGCAGCCAAGGAAGTTATCAGCCCCAGCATTTT.

The chain recombines TRBV18 with TRBJ2-3; D gene unclear. With 2 bases removed from V and 5 bases from J, the gap between germline ends came to 17 bases. The CDR3 covers 16 residues. In germline, CDR1 is KGHSH, CDR2 LQKENI. CDR3 nucleotides: TGTGCCAGCTCACCATTCCCCCGGAATAGCTTAGATACGCAGTATTTT. Translation gives CASSPFPRNSLDTQYF.

The V and J genes are TRBV7-6 and TRBJ2-3; D is ambiguous. Germline V gene lookup returns CDR1 SGHVS and CDR2 FNYEAQ. CDR3 length: 14 amino acids. V was cut by 7 bases and J by 4 bases, with 15 bases left in between. The CDR3 DNA is TGTGCCAGCAAAGTTACACCTAGTGCAGATACGCAGTATTTT. Translation: CASKVTPSADTQYF. Combining the CDR3 with reference TRBV7-6 and TRBJ2-3 gives the whole variable domain GAGVSQSPRYKVTKRGQDVALRCDPISGHVSLYWYRQALGQGPEFLTYFNYEAQQDKSGLPNDRFSAERPEGSISTLTIQRTEQRDSAMYRCASKVTPSADTQYFGPGTRLTVL.

The chain is built from TRBV24-1 and TRBJ2-7, with D unresolved. This CDR3 is 11 amino acids long. Per the germline V gene, CDR1 is KGHDR and CDR2 is SFDVKD. Trimming stripped 9 bases from V and 6 bases from J, with 11 bases between. CDR3 coding DNA: TGTGCCACCGGCTTTGAGAGCGAGCAGTACTTC. It specifies CATGFESEQYF.